This T cell receptor (beta chain) was sequenced for a study of cytomegalovirus exposure and HLA in healthy donors listed by TCRdb under 2017. With respect to the entire study: In an earlier analysis of 587 of the donors, 276 Gb of sequence data and 90 million to 130 million unique TCR beta sequences from 150 million to 200 million T cells were reported. An early release that covered 640 HLA-typed donors contained around 300 gigabases of sequencing data and about 93 million unique TCR sequences. Of the 350 to 450 genotyped donors, approximately 80% were placed in the genetic ancestry cluster associated with self-reported Caucasian donors. The study was designed to test whether signatures of past pathogen exposure could be identified by cataloging public T cell receptors. The study used immunosequencing to profile the T cell repertoires of several hundred subjects and linked those repertoires to cytomegalovirus serostatus. A separate validation cohort of more than 100 different subjects was used in addition to the roughly 720-subject first cohort. High-throughput TCR immunosequencing, statistical association of individual TCRs with disease status, and machine learning were combined to predict cytomegalovirus infection status. A later analysis re-examined previously published TCR beta repertoires from just over 650 donors and added high-resolution HLA genotyping to investigate patterns of TCR occurrence. In the later analysis, no new phenotypic data were used to find candidate immune exposures; instead, reliance was placed on TCR beta sequences and their occurrence across donors. To decide whether each TCR beta V gene segment behaved as functional or pseudogenic, an earlier analysis of over 500 of the donors relied on high-throughput TCR beta sequencing. Donor age, sex, ethnicity and CMV serostatus were compiled alongside the repertoire data. A later genetic analysis used genome-wide SNP genotypes for about 60% of the roughly 670 donors, treating that subset as a discovery cohort. Every discovery cohort repertoire had been produced on one sequencing platform. HLA typing covered class I and class II loci at four-digit resolution. The number of typed donors differed by locus: about 620-630 for A, B, C, DRB1 and DQB1; 500 to 550 for DQA1; about 600 for DPA1; and 400 to 480 for DPB1. Several DR-DQ haplotypes were handled as single units for association and clustering, since linkage in the cohort was strong. On average, over 200,000 unique TCR beta nucleotide sequences were sequenced per donor among a few hundred genotyped donors of the cohort, with roughly 20% of those sequences being non-productive.

Overall study outcomes, separate from this receptor: It was suggested by the authors that the approach could potentially be generalized to other disease states and immunological phenotypes. In a later analysis, most CMV-associated TCR beta chains were found to appear HLA-restricted, with HLA associations seemingly driven largely by CMV exposure. HLA typing was unavailable for some donors at each locus, so association tests used only the typed subset. Most TCR sequences were seen in very few donors, while some public TCRs were found in many individuals. Compared with the 666-donor mean, donors in an Asian-associated ancestry cluster had fewer N-insertions in productive TCRs, according to a later genetic analysis. Roughly uniform sequencing depth across donors was assumed in presence/absence analyses, although this assumption may not hold. Compared with equally common non-associated chains, HLA-associated TCR beta chains in a later analysis were more clonally expanded and had lower generation probabilities. Correlated functional status among segregating V segments might reflect linkage disequilibrium, but an unknown experimental factor could not be ruled out. A later analysis reported that several top co-occurrence clusters appeared linked to parvovirus B19, influenza, CMV and Epstein-Barr virus. A group of highly shared sequence variants was considered likely to be a technical artifact of the sequencing pipeline. In a later genetic analysis, a missense DCLRE1C variant was associated with V-gene and J-gene trimming of TCR beta chains, and the association was replicated in an independent cohort. This cohort had only TCR beta chains sequenced, and the lack of alpha or paired-chain data limited which features could be detected. For the cohort, immune exposure information was limited to CMV serostatus. A further reported finding was that TCR beta sequences accurately predicted the HLA-A and HLA-B alleles for most subjects in the first cohort. The classifier was reported to diagnose cytomegalovirus status with high specificity and sensitivity in both the original cohort and the validation cohort. In vitro tests confirmed that three of the cytomegalovirus-associated TCR beta chains recognize cytomegalovirus antigens. Strong co-occurrence of HLA alleles, especially DR and DQ, made assigning TCR associations to individual alleles difficult. Some IMGT-functional V segments, including TRBV6-2 and TRBV6-3, could not be distinguished by the 87-base-pair reads and were therefore excluded. The study listed approximately 150 TCR beta chains as associated with cytomegalovirus. An earlier analysis of around 500 of the donors showed that most TCR beta V segments appeared in productive rearrangements either about 87% or about 30% of the time, which broadly matched IMGT annotations. The earlier analysis of 587 of the donors excluded 15 to 20 rarely observed V segments, including chromosome 9 orphons, because counts were too low. In a later analysis, the rate of TCR association differed among HLA loci, with DRB1 alleles having the most associated TCRs and HLA-C alleles having the fewest. In a later analysis, about 16,000 TCR beta sequences were associated with specific HLA alleles at a false discovery rate of 0.05.

The cohort comprised some 680 healthy bone marrow donors. At the time of sampling, all cohort members were nominally healthy, though unrecorded immune exposures were likely present. The donor tested CMV seropositive, placing the donor among the approximately 290 seropositive members of the cohort. Every donor gave a peripheral blood sample, and the peripheral blood mononuclear cells from that sample were used for TCR beta sequencing. Genomic DNA extraction from the blood cell samples was performed with the Qiagen DNeasy Blood Extraction Kit. Points on this clone: It lacks a known antigen. Base qualities were left out, and no much larger clone turns up one base away.

Receptor libraries were prepared by the immunoSEQ multiplex PCR assay. For the multiplex PCR, a mixture combining 60 forward primers for TCR Vbeta segments and 13 reverse primers for TCR Jbeta segments was used. The CDR3 region of rearranged TCR beta genes was amplified from genomic DNA by a multiplex PCR assay. The Illumina HiSeq System was used to sequence the amplified TCR beta libraries as 87-base-pair reads. As for how the authors treated the data: A later analysis tallied roughly 80 million unique TCR beta chains across the 600 to 700 repertoires, and around 9.9 million of those chains were shared by two or more donors. Raw reads were error-corrected and collapsed into unique sequences with a nearest-neighbor algorithm that merged closely related sequences to remove PCR and sequencing errors. V, D and J gene segments were assigned by aligning CDR3 sequences to IMGT reference sequences. Each retained sequence needed at least a six-nucleotide match to both a V gene segment and a J gene segment. A rearrangement counted as productive if the CDR3 had no stop codons and remained in frame with V and J, and every other rearrangement counted as non-productive. CDR3 was defined according to IMGT convention as the region running from the second conserved V-encoded cysteine to the conserved J-encoded phenylalanine. In an earlier analysis of more than 550 of the donors, sequences lacking an unambiguous match to a single V gene segment were excluded. In an earlier analysis of almost 600 of the donors, a V segment was called functional when productive rearrangements were above 56.7%, and segregating when the standard deviation between donors exceeded 5%. To diagnose cytomegalovirus status from the catalog of TCR beta chain sequences, a statistical classification framework was built. A later analysis assigned V and J genes by comparing TCR nucleotide sequences with IMGT/GENE-DB human TR gene sequences. The TCRdist pipeline was used in a later analysis to assign CDR3 sequences and most-parsimonious VDJ recombination scenarios. In a later analysis, every TCR beta chain was defined by the combination of its CDR3 amino acid sequence and its V-gene family, and reads without a unique V-gene family were dropped. In a later analysis, nearly 600 highly shared, low-generation-probability nucleotide sequences were removed to address suspected cross-contamination and a sequencing artifact. A later analysis calculated a clonal expansion index for each public chain from normalized within-repertoire ranks of inferred template counts. A later analysis computed generation probabilities with a VDJ recombination model fitted to out-of-frame rearrangements, and checked the results against IGoR. In a later analysis, TCR-TCR, TCR-HLA and TCR-CMV co-occurrence was scored with hypergeometric tests, and a repertoire-size bias correction was applied to TCR pairs. False discovery rates were estimated in a later analysis by permuting HLA or CMV assignments 20 times. A later analysis grouped co-occurring TCRs with DBSCAN, adding TCRdist sequence similarity when clustering within HLA-allele-positive subsets. Repertoires with fewer than 30,000 or more than 120,000 public chains, plus five repertoires with anomalous nucleotide sharing, were excluded from co-occurrence clustering. This is the immuneACCESS table as TCRdb keeps it, with only in-frame sequences that have V and J called. A part of the clones is gone; compared with another copy, unresolved V genes explain less than half, and the rest is unexplained. Clone size and the V and J calls come from that table; the DNA yielded D and trimming. This sample lists about 100,000 clones; around 76% were detected once. Around 20% of the sample comes from the top ten.

Including the terminal cysteine and phenylalanine, the CDR3 comprises 13 residues. Just the 39-base CDR3 DNA is kept, in frame starting at base 1. V is cut by 1 base and J by 4 bases, and the space between the germline ends is 5 bases. CDR1 is given as SGHAT and CDR2 as FQNNGV, both from the germline V gene. The rearranged chain carries TRBV11-2 and TRBJ1-5; too little of a D gene remains to name it. The material sequenced was PBMCs. The sequence derives from a woman aged 55-70 years in good health and CMV-seropositive. At the DNA level, the sequence is TGTGCCAGCAGCTTAGGACAAAATCAGCCCCAGCATTTT. Its translation reads: CASSLGQNQPQHF.